The 6 T cell receptor beta chains reported below all come from one sample, sequenced in a study of T cells after yellow fever vaccination. TCRdb processed the 5' RACE reads anew with MiXCR; each CDR3 protein has one entry. The repertoire includes around 310,000 distinct CDR3 sequences, around 4.1% of them detected once, and roughly a quarter sits in the top ten. Sample: PBMCs, taken 5 days after the yellow fever booster vaccination. These receptors were taken from a young man who received the YFV17D yellow fever vaccine.

The chain has TRBV20-1 and TRBJ2-1; a weak D match, TRBD2 (6 bases). Germline V CDR1 and CDR2: DFQATT, SNEGSKA (reference sequence). V lost 0 bases and J lost 0, with 12 bases in between. The CDR3 sequence is 16 residues long. The CDR3 region is CSARDGTGSSYNEQFF. In DNA form, the CDR3 reads TGCAGTGCTAGAGATGGGACTGGTAGCTCCTACAATGAGCAGTTCTTC.

The CDR3: CASSHRDRVHGYTF. CDR3 nucleotide sequence: TGCGCCAGCAGCCACCGGGACAGGGTGCATGGCTACACCTTC. The V gene is TRBV4-1, the J gene TRBJ1-2; TRBD1 agrees at 9 bases. V was clipped by 3 bases and J by 6 bases; unmatched bases: 5. Germline-derived CDR1 and CDR2 are MGHRA and YSYEKL. The CDR3 contains 14 residues.

The V and J genes are TRBV6-6 and TRBJ2-7, with 8 nucleotides matching TRBD1. The junction had 13 bases not matched to a gene; V was cut back by 4 bases and J by 2 bases. The V gene's germline CDR1 is MNHNY and CDR2 SVGAGI (reference sequence). The CDR3 length is 17 residues. The CDR3 nucleotides are TGTGCCAGCAGTTCCTTAGAACAGGGGGAGAGGGCCTACGAGCAGTACTTC. Translating gives CASSSLEQGERAYEQYF.

This clonotype has a count of ten or more. The chain combines TRBV5-1 with TRBJ2-1; TRBD2 agrees at 8 bases. Germline assignment: CDR1 SGHRS and CDR2 YFSETQ. Trimming removed 5 bases from V and 4 bases from J; junction bases left unmatched: 5. The CDR3 is 14 amino acids. Written as DNA, the CDR3 is TGCGCCAGCAGTCGGCGGGGGGTGTACAATGAGCAGTTCTTC. Amino acids: CASSRRGVYNEQFF.

This clonotype was seen a handful of times. The genes are TRBV5-1 and TRBJ2-1; 7 bases are a match to TRBD1. The J segment lost 4 bases and the V segment lost 5 bases, leaving 9 bases of the junction unmatched. Germline CDR1 reads SGHRS; CDR2 reads YFSETQ. This CDR3 has 15 residues. The CDR3 bases are TGCGCCAGCAGTTTCGGGACAGCCCCTTACAATGAGCAGTTCTTC. As protein: CASSFGTAPYNEQFF.

The chain employs TRBV5-5 and TRBJ1-2; perhaps TRBD1 as D (5 bases). Trimming removed 3 bases from V and 1 base from J, with 16 bases in between. CDR3 length: 16 residues. Germline loops: CDR1 SGHKS, CDR2 YYEKEE (reference sequence). CDR3 amino acids: CASSSGTATVNYGYTF. The CDR3 DNA is TGTGCCAGCAGCTCCGGGACCGCCACTGTTAACTATGGCTACACCTTC.